These 26 T cell receptor beta chains originate from one sample sequenced in a study of shared clonotypes between healthy human individuals. Some clones are missing from TCRdb's copy, which holds only in-frame ones; the method was immunoSEQ multiplex PCR. Here the sample spans approximately 740,000 clones, more than 85% being singletons. CD45RO negativity and positive selection for CCR7 defined naive CD8 cells, a population that excluded terminally differentiated effector memory CD45RA+ cells. Specimen: naive CD8+ T cells sorted from blood. The receptors were gathered from a man aged 25 to 40 in good health.

The chain links TRBV11-3 to TRBJ2-2; 9 bases match TRBD1. With 2 bases clipped from V and 6 bases from J, the junction kept 1 base outside the gene matches. The CDR3 spans 14 residues. Germline CDR1 SGHNT, CDR2 YENEEA. CDR3 sequence reads: CASSLRQGAGELFF. CDR3 coding DNA: TGTGCCAGCAGCTTAAGACAGGGGGCCGGGGAGCTGTTTTTT.

The chain carries TRBV5-1 and TRBJ2-7; perhaps TRBD2 as D (6 bases). CDR3 length: 13 amino acids. V was pared by 3 bases and J by 7 bases, with 14 bases between. From germline, CDR1 is SGHRS and CDR2 YFSETQ. CDR3 sequence (DNA): TGCGCCAGCAGCTCGAGACCCGCGGGGGAGCAGTACTTC. Translating gives CASSSRPAGEQYF.

The V and J genes are TRBV14 and TRBJ2-7, with D perhaps matching TRBD1 (5 bases). CDR1 is SGHDN, CDR2 FVKESK, per germline. This CDR3 has 14 amino acids. V lost 3 bases and J lost 3, with 12 bases in between. The CDR3 DNA sequence: TGTGCCAGCAGCCATCAGGGTGGCGACTACGAGCAGTACTTC. As protein: CASSHQGGDYEQYF.

This clone was counted only a few times. The CDR3 here is CASASGTSVNEQFF. CDR3 DNA sequence: TGTGCCAGCGCCTCCGGGACTAGCGTCAATGAGCAGTTCTTC. The gene calls are TRBV27 and TRBJ2-1; 10 nucleotides line up with TRBD2. CDR3 length: 14 amino acids. The germline gives CDR1 MNHEY, CDR2 SMNVEV (reference sequence). V shed 8 bases and J 6 bases; nucleotides not matched to a gene: 7.

This clone appeared a single time. The genes are TRBV7-8 and TRBJ2-1; 8 positions match TRBD2. Germline CDR1 is SGHVS and CDR2 is FQNEAQ. This CDR3 is 19 amino acids long. After removal of 1 base from V and 7 bases from J, the junction contained 18 bases not matched to a gene. CDR3 region: CASSLVPGASAGVSNEQFF. The CDR3 bases are TGTGCCAGCAGCTTAGTCCCAGGAGCGTCAGCGGGAGTATCGAATGAGCAGTTCTTC.

Turning to this clone: Other DNA sequences in this specimen translate into the identical CDR3. The DNA of the CDR3 is TGTGCCAGCAGCTCAACAGGGAGCACTGAAGCTTTCTTT. Protein product: CASSSTGSTEAFF. The J gene is TRBJ1-1, the V gene TRBV7-9; weak D call: TRBD1 (6 bases). The V gene's germline CDR1 is SEHNR and CDR2 FQNEAQ (reference sequence). The germline V and J ends were trimmed by 4 bases and 4 bases, with 10 bases remaining between them. The CDR3 is 13 residues long. The whole variable domain, filled in from reference TRBV7-9 and TRBJ1-1, reads DTGVSQNPRHKITKRGQNVTFRCDPISEHNRLYWYRQTLGQGPEFLTYFQNEAQLEKSRLLSDRFSAERPKGSFSTLEIQRTEQGDSAMYLCASSSTGSTEAFFGQGTRLTVV.

This clone is a singleton in its sample. V gene TRBV7-7 combines with J gene TRBJ2-1; weak D call: TRBD2 (6 bases). The ends were cut back, 5 bases at V and 3 bases at J, with 17 bases in the middle. Germline CDR1 reads SSHAT; CDR2 reads FNYEAQ (reference sequence). The length of the CDR3 is 16 residues. The CDR3, as DNA: TGTGCCAGCAGCGAGTCACTAGCAGTTCACTACAATGAGCAGTTCTTC. It translates to CASSESLAVHYNEQFF.

Here the CDR3 reads CASTFGLMNTGELFF. Here the CDR3 DNA reads TGTGCCAGCACCTTTGGGCTGATGAACACCGGGGAGCTGTTTTTT. V and J are TRBV6-5 and TRBJ2-2; D is undetermined. V was cut by 7 bases and J by 1 base, with 13 bases left in between. The germline CDR1 and CDR2 sequences are MNHEY and SVGAGI. The CDR3 contains 15 residues.

The J gene is TRBJ2-1, the V gene TRBV15; D may be TRBD2 (5 bases). Germline V gene lookup returns CDR1 LNHNV and CDR2 YYDKDF (reference sequence). The CDR3 covers 17 residues. V dropped 2 bases and J dropped 5 bases, with 19 bases sitting between them. Here the CDR3 DNA reads TGTGCCACCAGCAGAACCCCGGCGGGCCGTACAAACAATGAGCAGTTCTTC. Protein: CATSRTPAGRTNNEQFF.

The genes are TRBV7-9 and TRBJ1-1; TRBD1 agrees at 7 bases. This CDR3 contains 14 residues. Germline CDR1 SEHNR, CDR2 FQNEAQ (reference sequence). V trimming: 5 bases; J trimming: 1 base; junction bases outside the gene matches: 4. DNA of the CDR3: TGTGCCAGCAGCCCAAGACAGGGGAACACTGAAGCTTTCTTT. As protein: CASSPRQGNTEAFF.

This clone came up many times. The chain combines TRBV19 with TRBJ1-1, with no clear D. This CDR3 region has 14 residues. Germline CDR1 reads LNHDA; CDR2 reads SQIVND (reference sequence). Between the trimmed V and J ends, which lost 3 bases and 7 bases, there was a span of 15 bases. CDR3 residues: CASSIFLDGDEAFF. The CDR3 DNA reads as TGTGCCAGTAGTATCTTTCTAGACGGTGATGAAGCTTTCTTT.

The chain has TRBV7-9 and TRBJ2-7; 10 positions match TRBD1. J lost 6 bases, V lost 1 base, and 6 bases had no gene match. CDR3 length equals 15 residues. From germline, CDR1 is SEHNR and CDR2 FQNEAQ (reference sequence). This CDR3 is CASSLGGQGMVEQYF. CDR3 in DNA: TGTGCCAGCAGCTTAGGGGGACAGGGGATGGTCGAGCAGTACTTC.

The V gene is TRBV9, the J gene TRBJ2-2; D call uncertain. V shed 4 bases and J shed 5 bases, with 24 bases lying between them. Per germline, CDR1 SGDLS and CDR2 YYNGEE. CDR3 length: 18 residues. The CDR3, as DNA: TGTGCCAGCAGCCTGAACCCTGACCGACTCGCTGGAACCGGGGAGCTGTTTTTT. It translates to CASSLNPDRLAGTGELFF.

This chain uses TRBV4-1 with TRBJ2-3; TRBD2 matches at 11 bases. CDR1 MGHRA and CDR2 YSYEKL come from the germline V gene. With 3 bases clipped from V and 2 bases from J, the junction kept 10 bases outside the gene matches. The CDR3 consists of 18 residues. The CDR3 is CASSHPGTLAGDTDTQYF. CDR3 DNA: TGCGCCAGCAGCCACCCCGGAACACTAGCGGGAGACACAGATACGCAGTATTTT.

As for this clone: At one boundary the junction diverges from the germline segment, which might be a read error. This rearrangement joins TRBV2 to TRBJ2-1, with 7 bases that match TRBD1. The CDR3 is 15 amino acids. Germline lookup yields CDR1 SNHLY and CDR2 FYNNEI. For the CDR3, the DNA is TGTGCCAGCAGGGAAGGGGGCTCGAGTTACAATGAGCAGTTCTTC. This codes for CASREGGSSYNEQFF.

Comment on this clone: Other nucleotide sequences in the sample specify the same CDR3. The chain uses TRBV5-1 and TRBJ2-7; D is unresolved. Germline CDR1 is SGHRS and CDR2 is YFSETQ. V was cut by 0 bases and J by 4 bases, with 5 bases left in between. The CDR3 has 12 residues. The CDR3, as DNA: TGCGCCAGCAGCTTGGAAGGTTACGAGCAGTACTTC. It yields the protein CASSLEGYEQYF.

The chain carries TRBV13 and TRBJ1-2; D might be TRBD1 (5 bases). With 5 bases removed from V and 6 bases from J, the gap between germline ends came to 13 bases. The germline gives CDR1 PRHDT, CDR2 FYEKMQ (reference sequence). The CDR3 extends over 13 amino acids. CDR3 bases: TGTGCCAGCAGCCCCCGGGGACGTGATGGCTACACCTTC. It yields the protein CASSPRGRDGYTF.

The gene calls are TRBV7-9 and TRBJ2-5, with 11 nucleotides matching TRBD2. The length of the CDR3 is 19 residues. V lost 3 bases and J lost 5; bases outside the gene matches: 17. Germline loops: CDR1 SEHNR, CDR2 FQNEAQ (reference sequence). In DNA form, the CDR3 reads TGTGCCAGCAGCTTTGGTCGGACTAGCGGGTCCCCAAGTCTGGAGACCCAGTACTTC. It encodes CASSFGRTSGSPSLETQYF. Variable domain in full (rest from reference TRBV7-9 and TRBJ2-5): DTGVSQNPRHKITKRGQNVTFRCDPISEHNRLYWYRQTLGQGPEFLTYFQNEAQLEKSRLLSDRFSAERPKGSFSTLEIQRTEQGDSAMYLCASSFGRTSGSPSLETQYFGPGTRLLVL.

This chain links TRBV5-1 with TRBJ2-7; D could derive from TRBD1 or TRBD2 (5 bases each). Per the germline V gene, CDR1 is SGHRS and CDR2 is YFSETQ. The V gene lost 5 bases and the J gene lost 5 bases, with 20 bases spanning the gap. The CDR3 extends over 15 amino acids. CDR3 DNA sequence: TGCGCCAGCAGACGAGGGGATCCCCCGGCGAACGAGCAGTACTTC. The encoded protein is CASRRGDPPANEQYF.

V gene TRBV27 combines with J gene TRBJ2-2; 8 bases are shared with TRBD2. The CDR3 is made up of 18 amino acids. Trimming cost V 0 bases and J 1 base; bases outside gene matches: 7. Germline CDR1 MNHEY, CDR2 SMNVEV (reference sequence). CDR3: CASSLSIGLAQNTGELFF. CDR3 in DNA: TGTGCCAGCAGTTTATCCATCGGACTAGCTCAGAACACCGGGGAGCTGTTTTTT.

The rearrangement links TRBV28 to TRBJ2-1; TRBD2 matches at 13 bases. CDR1 and CDR2 (germline): MDHEN, SYDVKM. Trimming at V came to 4 bases and at J to 6 bases, leaving 9 bases not matched to a gene. This CDR3 spans 17 amino acids. CDR3 sequence reads: CASSSGLAGDGCNEQFF. DNA of the CDR3: TGTGCCAGCAGTTCCGGACTAGCGGGAGATGGGTGCAATGAGCAGTTCTTC.

In regard to this clone: This CDR3 is also generated by other DNA sequences in the sample. DNA for the CDR3: TGTGCCAGCAGCCCGGGGGATTCCTCCTACGAGCAGTACTTC. Translation: CASSPGDSSYEQYF. V is TRBV7-9 and J is TRBJ2-7, with a tentative D call TRBD2 (6 bases). V gave up 5 bases and J gave up 0 bases, with 11 bases separating them. Germline CDR1 and CDR2: SEHNR and FQNEAQ (reference sequence). CDR3 length equals 14 residues. Supplemented by reference TRBV7-9 and TRBJ2-7, the full variable domain reads DTGVSQNPRHKITKRGQNVTFRCDPISEHNRLYWYRQTLGQGPEFLTYFQNEAQLEKSRLLSDRFSAERPKGSFSTLEIQRTEQGDSAMYLCASSPGDSSYEQYFGPGTRLTVT.

Regarding this clone: A much bigger clone sits one base away, suggesting this may be a read error. The CDR3 reads CASSWRNTEAFF. Written as DNA, the CDR3 is TGTGCCAGCAGTTGGAGGAACACTGAAGCTTTCTTT. J is TRBJ1-1 and V is TRBV2; no clear D gene. Germline CDR1 reads SNHLY; CDR2 reads FYNNEI. V lost 5 bases, J lost 1 base, and 5 bases lay in between. This CDR3 is 12 amino acids long.

V is TRBV13 and J is TRBJ2-3, with 10 bases matching TRBD1. Germline V gives CDR1 PRHDT, CDR2 FYEKMQ (reference sequence). The CDR3 is 19 amino acids. The V and J ends lost 5 bases and 4 bases, in that order; junction bases with no gene match: 18. Written as DNA, the CDR3 is TGTGCCAGCAGCCACACCATGACCCAGGGACAGGGGTTTTCAGATACGCAGTATTTT. Amino acid sequence: CASSHTMTQGQGFSDTQYF.

This clone was picked up one time. Other DNA sequences of this sample code for an identical CDR3. The chain recombines TRBV19 with TRBJ2-1, with TRBD2 matching 12 bases. Unmatched junction bases numbered 2, after V lost 4 bases and J lost 4 bases. Germline V lookup: CDR1 LNHDA, CDR2 SQIVND (reference sequence). The CDR3 is 15 amino acids. The CDR3: CASSTGTSGYNEQFF. In DNA, the CDR3 is TGTGCCAGTAGTACAGGGACTAGCGGGTACAATGAGCAGTTCTTC.

This sequence joins TRBV7-3 and TRBJ2-1; 7 nucleotides line up with TRBD2. The CDR3 sequence is 18 residues long. The V segment lost 3 bases and the J segment 4 bases; nucleotides outside the gene matches: 15. Germline CDR1 reads SGHTA; CDR2 reads FQGTGA. CDR3: CASSLKPWGGSWYNEQFF. CDR3 sequence (DNA): TGTGCCAGCAGCTTGAAACCGTGGGGCGGGAGCTGGTACAATGAGCAGTTCTTC.